The clone carrying this TCR beta chain has at least ten counts. The CDR3 extends over 13 amino acids. Germline CDR1 SGHRS, CDR2 YFSETQ. Trimming shortened V by 1 base and J by 4 bases, and 7 bases separated the two germline ends. By 5'RACE template switching, TCR cDNA was produced, with a universal primer site and UMIs added in the process. TCRdb reanalysed the 5' RACE reads using MiXCR and keeps one entry per CDR3 protein. The data show some 290,000 distinct CDR3 sequences, with roughly 10% seen just once and less than 3.5% held by the top ten. This sample was included in a study of T cells after yellow fever vaccination.

J is TRBJ2-3 and V is TRBV5-1; no definite D call. The source was CD4+ T cells sorted from PBMCs, collected 45 days after the yellow fever booster vaccination. This TCR came from a man aged 18-30 years who received the YFV17D yellow fever vaccine. The CDR3 spells CASSLSGSDTQYF. The DNA for the CDR3 is TGCGCCAGCAGCTTGTCCGGGTCAGATACGCAGTATTTT.